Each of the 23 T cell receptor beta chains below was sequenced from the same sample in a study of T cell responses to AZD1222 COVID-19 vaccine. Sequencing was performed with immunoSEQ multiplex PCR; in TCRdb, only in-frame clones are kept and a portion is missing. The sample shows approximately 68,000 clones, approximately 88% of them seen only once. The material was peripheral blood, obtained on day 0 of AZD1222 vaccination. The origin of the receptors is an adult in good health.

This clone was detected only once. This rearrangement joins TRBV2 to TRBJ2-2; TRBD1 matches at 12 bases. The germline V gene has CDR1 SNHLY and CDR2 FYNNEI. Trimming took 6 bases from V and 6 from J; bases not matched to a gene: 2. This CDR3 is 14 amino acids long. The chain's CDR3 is CASRGQGASGELFF. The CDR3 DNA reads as TGTGCCAGCAGGGGACAGGGGGCGTCCGGGGAGCTGTTTTTT.

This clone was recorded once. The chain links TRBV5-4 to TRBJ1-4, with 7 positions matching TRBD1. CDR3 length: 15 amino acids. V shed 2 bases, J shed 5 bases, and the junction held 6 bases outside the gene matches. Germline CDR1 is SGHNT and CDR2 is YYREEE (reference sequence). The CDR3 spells CASSFFDRANEKLFF. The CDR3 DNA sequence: TGTGCCAGCAGCTTTTTCGACAGGGCAAATGAAAAACTGTTTTTT. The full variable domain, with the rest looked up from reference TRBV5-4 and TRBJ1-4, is ETGVTQSPTHLIKTRGQQVTLRCSSQSGHNTVSWYQQALGQGPQFIFQYYREEENGRGNFPPRFSGLQFPNYSSELNVNALELDDSALYLCASSFFDRANEKLFFGSGTQLSVL.

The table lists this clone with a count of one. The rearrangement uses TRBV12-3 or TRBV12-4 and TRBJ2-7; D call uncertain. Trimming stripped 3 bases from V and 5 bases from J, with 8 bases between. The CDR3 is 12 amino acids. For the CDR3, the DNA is TGTGCCAGCAGTTTTACCGTCCACGAGCAGTACTTC. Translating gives CASSFTVHEQYF.

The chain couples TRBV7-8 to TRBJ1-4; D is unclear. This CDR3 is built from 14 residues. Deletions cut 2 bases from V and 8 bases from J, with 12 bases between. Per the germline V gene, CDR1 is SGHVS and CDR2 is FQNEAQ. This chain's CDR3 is CASSLQVAVEKLFF. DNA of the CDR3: TGTGCCAGCAGCTTACAGGTGGCCGTGGAAAAACTGTTTTTT.

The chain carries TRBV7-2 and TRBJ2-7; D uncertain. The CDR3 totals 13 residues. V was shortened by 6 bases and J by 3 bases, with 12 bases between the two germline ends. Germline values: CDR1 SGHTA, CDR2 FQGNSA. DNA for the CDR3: TGTGCCAGCAGTCCCGATAGCCTCTACGAGCAGTACTTC. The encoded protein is CASSPDSLYEQYF.

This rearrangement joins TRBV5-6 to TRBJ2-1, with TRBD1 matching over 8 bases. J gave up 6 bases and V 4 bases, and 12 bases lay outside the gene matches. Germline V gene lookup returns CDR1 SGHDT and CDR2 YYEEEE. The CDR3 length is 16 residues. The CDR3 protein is CASSPQDRVKGNEQFF. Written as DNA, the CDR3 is TGTGCCAGCAGCCCCCAGGACAGGGTAAAAGGCAATGAGCAGTTCTTC.

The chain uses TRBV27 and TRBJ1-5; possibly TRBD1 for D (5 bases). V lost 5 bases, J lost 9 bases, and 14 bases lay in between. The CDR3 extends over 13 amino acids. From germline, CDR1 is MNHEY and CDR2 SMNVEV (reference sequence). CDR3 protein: CASSPAGPRPQHF. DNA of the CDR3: TGTGCCAGCAGTCCGGCGGGACCGCGGCCCCAGCATTTT.

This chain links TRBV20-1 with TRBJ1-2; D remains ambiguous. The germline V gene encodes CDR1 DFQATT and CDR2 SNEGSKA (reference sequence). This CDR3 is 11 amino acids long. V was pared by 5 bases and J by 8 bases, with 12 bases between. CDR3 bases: TGCAGTGCTCCCTTCGGGAAGGGCTACACCTTC. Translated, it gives CSAPFGKGYTF.

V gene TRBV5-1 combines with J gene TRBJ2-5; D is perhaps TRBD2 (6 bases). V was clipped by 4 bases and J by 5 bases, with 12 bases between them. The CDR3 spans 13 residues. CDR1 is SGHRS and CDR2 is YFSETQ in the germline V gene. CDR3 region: CASSLDSGETQYF. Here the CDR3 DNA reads TGCGCCAGCAGCCTAGACAGCGGGGAGACCCAGTACTTC.

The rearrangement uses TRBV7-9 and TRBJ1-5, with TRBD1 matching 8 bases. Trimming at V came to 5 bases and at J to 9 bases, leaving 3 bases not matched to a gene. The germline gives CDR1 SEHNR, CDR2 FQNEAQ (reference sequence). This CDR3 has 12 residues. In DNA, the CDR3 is TGTGCCAGCAGCAATACAGGGGGGCCCCAGCATTTT. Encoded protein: CASSNTGGPQHF.

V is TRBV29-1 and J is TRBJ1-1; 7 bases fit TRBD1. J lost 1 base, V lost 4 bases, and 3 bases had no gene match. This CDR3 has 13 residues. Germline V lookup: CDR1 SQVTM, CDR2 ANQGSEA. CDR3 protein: CSVVTGANTEAFF. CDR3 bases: TGCAGCGTTGTAACAGGGGCGAACACTGAAGCTTTCTTT.

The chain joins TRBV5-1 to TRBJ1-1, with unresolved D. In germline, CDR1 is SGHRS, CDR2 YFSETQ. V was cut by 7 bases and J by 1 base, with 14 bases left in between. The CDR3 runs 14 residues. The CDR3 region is CASGFAVANTEAFF. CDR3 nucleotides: TGCGCCAGCGGATTCGCCGTGGCGAACACTGAAGCTTTCTTT.

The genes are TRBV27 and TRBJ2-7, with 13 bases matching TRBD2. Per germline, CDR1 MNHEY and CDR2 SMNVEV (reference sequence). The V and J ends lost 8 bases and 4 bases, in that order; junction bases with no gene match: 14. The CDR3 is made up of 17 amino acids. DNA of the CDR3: TGTGCCAGCGGCTGGCTGTCGAGACTAGCGGGAGGATACGAGCAGTACTTC. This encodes CASGWLSRLAGGYEQYF.

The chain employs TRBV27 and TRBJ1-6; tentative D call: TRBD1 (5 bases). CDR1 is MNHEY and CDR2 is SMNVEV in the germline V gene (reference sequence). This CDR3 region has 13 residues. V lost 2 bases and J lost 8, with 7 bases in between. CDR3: CASSLQGYSPLHF. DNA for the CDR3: TGTGCCAGCAGTTTACAGGGTTATTCACCCCTCCACTTT.

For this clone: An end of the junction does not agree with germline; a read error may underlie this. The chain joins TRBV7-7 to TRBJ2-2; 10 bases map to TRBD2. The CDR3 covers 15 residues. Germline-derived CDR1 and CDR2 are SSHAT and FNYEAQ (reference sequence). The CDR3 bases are TGTGCTAGCAGCTTACGTACTAGCGGGGCCGGGGAGCTGTTTTTT. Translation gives CASSLRTSGAGELFF.

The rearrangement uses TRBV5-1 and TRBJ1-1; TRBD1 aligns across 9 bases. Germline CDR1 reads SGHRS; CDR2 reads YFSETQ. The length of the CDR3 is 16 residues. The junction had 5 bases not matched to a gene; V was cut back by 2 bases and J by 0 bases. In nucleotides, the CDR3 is TGCGCCAGCAGCTTAGACAGGACAGGGGTGAACACTGAAGCTTTCTTT. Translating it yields CASSLDRTGVNTEAFF. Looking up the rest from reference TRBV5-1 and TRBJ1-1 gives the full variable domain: KAGVTQTPRYLIKTRGQQVTLSCSPISGHRSVSWYQQTPGQGLQFLFEYFSETQRNKGNFPGRFSGRQFSNSRSEMNVSTLELGDSALYLCASSLDRTGVNTEAFFGQGTRLTVV.

The CDR3 loop reads CASNAGANDPPQHF. CDR3 DNA: TGTGCCAGCAATGCAGGTGCCAATGACCCGCCCCAGCATTTT. The chain employs TRBV2 and TRBJ1-5; D is undetermined. Between the trimmed V and J ends, which lost 7 bases and 9 bases, there was a span of 19 bases. The CDR3 extends over 14 amino acids. CDR1 is SNHLY, CDR2 FYNNEI, per germline.

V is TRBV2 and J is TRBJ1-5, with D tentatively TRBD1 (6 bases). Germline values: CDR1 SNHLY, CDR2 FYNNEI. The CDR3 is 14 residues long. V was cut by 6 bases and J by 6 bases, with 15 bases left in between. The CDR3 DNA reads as TGTGCCAGCAGGGGCTCTGGGGGCGGTCAGCCCCAGCATTTT. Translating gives CASRGSGGGQPQHF.

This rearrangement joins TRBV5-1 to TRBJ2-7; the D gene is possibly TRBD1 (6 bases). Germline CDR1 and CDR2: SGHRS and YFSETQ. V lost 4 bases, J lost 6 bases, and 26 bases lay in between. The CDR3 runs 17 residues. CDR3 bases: TGCGCCAGCAGCGCCCAAGCCACTAGTTCAGGGGTCGGCGAGCAGTACTTC. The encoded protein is CASSAQATSSGVGEQYF.

CDR3 protein: CASSDRGLYGYTF. In DNA, the CDR3 is TGTGCCAGTAGCGACAGGGGATTGTATGGCTACACCTTC. The rearrangement uses TRBV19 and TRBJ1-2; the match to TRBD1 covers 8 bases. This CDR3 has 13 residues. Germline CDR1 LNHDA, CDR2 SQIVND (reference sequence). After removal of 6 bases from V and 5 bases from J, the junction contained 5 bases not matched to a gene. The full variable domain, completed using reference TRBV19 and TRBJ1-2, is DGGITQSPKYLFRKEGQNVTLSCEQNLNHDAMYWYRQDPGQGLRLIYYSQIVNDFQKGDIAEGYSVSREKKESFPLTVTSAQKNPTAFYLCASSDRGLYGYTFGSGTRLTVV.

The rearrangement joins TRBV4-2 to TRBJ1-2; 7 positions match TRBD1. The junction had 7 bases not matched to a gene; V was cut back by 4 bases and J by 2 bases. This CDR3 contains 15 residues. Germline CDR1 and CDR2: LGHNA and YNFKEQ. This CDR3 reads CASSRIETGNYGYTF. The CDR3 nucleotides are TGTGCCAGCAGCCGGATCGAGACAGGGAACTATGGCTACACCTTC.

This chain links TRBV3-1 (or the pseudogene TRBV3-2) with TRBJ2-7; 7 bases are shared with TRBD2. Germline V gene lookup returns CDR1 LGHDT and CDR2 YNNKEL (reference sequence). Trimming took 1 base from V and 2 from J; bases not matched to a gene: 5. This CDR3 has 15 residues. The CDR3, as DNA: TGTGCCAGCAGCCAAGGGGGGGGACGTGCCTACGAGCAGTACTTC. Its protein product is CASSQGGGRAYEQYF.

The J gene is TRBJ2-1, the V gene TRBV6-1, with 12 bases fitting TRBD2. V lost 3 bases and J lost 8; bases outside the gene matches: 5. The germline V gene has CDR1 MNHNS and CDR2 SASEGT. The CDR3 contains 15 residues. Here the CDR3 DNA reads TGTGCCAGCAGTGACCGGACTAGCGGGACATATGAGCAGTTCTTC. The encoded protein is CASSDRTSGTYEQFF.